Included here is one T cell receptor (beta chain) sequence, with context. Unique molecular identifiers were incorporated during preparation of the TCRbeta library. TCRdb ran MiXCR on the PCR reads and lists one entry per CDR3 protein. The sample contains some 300,000 distinct CDR3 sequences, about 9.4% of which appear only once. The CDR3 extends over 15 amino acids. The V and J ends lost 3 bases and 9 bases, in that order; junction bases with no gene match: 7. Germline V gene lookup returns CDR1 SGHRS and CDR2 YFSETQ. This specimen comes from a study of T-cell reconstitution after alpha-beta-depleted transplantation in children.

The TCR was taken from a human donor who donated a stem cell graft to a child with acute lymphoblastic leukemia. The rearrangement joins TRBV5-1 to TRBJ1-6; TRBD1 aligns across 9 bases. The material was PBMCs from the stem cell graft donor, obtained from the stem cell graft. CDR3 DNA sequence: TGCGCCAGCAGCTATGGACAGGGGTCGGGTTCACCCCTCCACTTT. Translation: CASSYGQGSGSPLHF.